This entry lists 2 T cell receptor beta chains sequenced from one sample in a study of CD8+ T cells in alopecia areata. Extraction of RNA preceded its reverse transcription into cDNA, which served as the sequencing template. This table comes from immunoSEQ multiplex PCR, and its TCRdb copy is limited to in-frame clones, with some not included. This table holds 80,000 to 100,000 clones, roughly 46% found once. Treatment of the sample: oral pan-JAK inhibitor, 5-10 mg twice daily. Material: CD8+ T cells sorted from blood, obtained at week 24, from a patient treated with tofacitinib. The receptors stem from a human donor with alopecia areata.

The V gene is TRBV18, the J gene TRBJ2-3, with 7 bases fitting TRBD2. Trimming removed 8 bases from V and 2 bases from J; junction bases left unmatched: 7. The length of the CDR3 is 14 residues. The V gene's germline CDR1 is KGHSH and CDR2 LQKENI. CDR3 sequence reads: CASLGGRNTDTQYF. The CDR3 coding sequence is TGTGCCAGCCTTGGCGGGAGAAACACAGATACGCAGTATTTT.

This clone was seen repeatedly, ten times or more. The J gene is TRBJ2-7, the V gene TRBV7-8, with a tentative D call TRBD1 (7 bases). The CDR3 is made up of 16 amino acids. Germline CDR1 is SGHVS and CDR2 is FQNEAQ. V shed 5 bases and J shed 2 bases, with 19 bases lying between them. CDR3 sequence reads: CASSLGGQPRAYEQYF. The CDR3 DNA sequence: TGTGCCAGCAGCCTCGGGGGACAGCCCCGTGCCTACGAGCAGTACTTC.